This T cell receptor beta chain was identified in a study of neurological immune-mediated disorders. Findings of the study overall: Phylogenetic grouping assigned the repertoires of 18 of 34 multiple sclerosis patients to a single related-CDR3 cluster, which may represent a signature.

The germline CDR1 and CDR2 sequences are DFQATT and SNEGSKA (reference sequence). V lost 3 bases and J lost 8, with 18 bases in between. The CDR3 runs to 14 residues. This clonotype was detected ten times or more. What it recognizes is unknown. The cDNA came from 5'RACE with 10-nucleotide random UMIs. TCRdb re-called the 5' RACE reads with MiXCR, one entry per CDR3 protein. Among 54,000 or so distinct CDR3 sequences listed, more than 3.5% were seen once. This receptor was obtained from a man between 60 and 75 years old with multiple sclerosis. Sequencing used PBMCs. The chain links TRBV20-1 to TRBJ2-3, with D perhaps TRBD2 (5 bases). CDR3 in amino acids: CSARPSGPLGTQYF. The DNA of the CDR3 is TGCAGTGCTAGGCCCAGCGGACCCTTGGGTACGCAGTATTTT.